This T cell receptor beta chain was sequenced in a study of blood T cell repertoires in COVID-19. As processed by the authors: Reference gene primer amplification yielded estimated nucleated cell counts. Sequencing used immunoSEQ multiplex PCR; TCRdb keeps in-frame clones, though not all of them. From that table come the V and J calls and clone size; the DNA was used to work out D and trimming. Of around 30,000 clones listed, roughly 85% were seen once; the top ten hold about 7%. Germline CDR1 MNHEY, CDR2 SVGAGI. The CDR3 is made up of 13 amino acids. Trimming stripped 2 bases from V and 2 bases from J, with 6 bases between.

The chain employs TRBV6-5 and TRBJ2-5; D might be TRBD2 (6 bases). The clonotype originates from a human donor in a cohort sampled during active COVID-19. Sequenced: peripheral blood. The CDR3 protein is CASSYGTQETQYF. Here the CDR3 DNA reads TGTGCCAGCAGTTACGGGACTCAAGAGACCCAGTACTTC.